Below, 26 T cell receptor beta chains from the same sample are listed, as sequenced in a study of cytomegalovirus exposure and HLA in healthy donors. It was with 60 Vbeta and 13 Jbeta primers that the PCR ran. Sequencing used immunoSEQ multiplex PCR; TCRdb keeps in-frame clones, though not all of them. The sample lists about 170,000 clones, approximately 84% occurring once. Sequences were obtained from PBMCs. These receptors originate from a man in his thirties or forties in good health and CMV-seropositive.

The sample holds one count of this clone. The J gene is TRBJ2-1, the V gene TRBV5-6; 7 bases fit TRBD1. The trim removed 5 bases at V and 3 bases at J, leaving 8 bases unmatched. Germline assignment: CDR1 SGHDT and CDR2 YYEEEE. This CDR3 comprises 15 residues. The CDR3 DNA is TGTGCCAGCAGAACCGGGACAGCCAACTACAATGAGCAGTTCTTC. Translating gives CASRTGTANYNEQFF.

The genes are TRBV5-1 and TRBJ1-4; D unclear. With 3 bases removed from V and 0 bases from J, the gap between germline ends came to 9 bases. The CDR3 runs to 15 residues. Germline CDR1 SGHRS, CDR2 YFSETQ. CDR3 sequence: CASSSGLTTNEKLFF. DNA for the CDR3: TGCGCCAGCAGCTCCGGACTAACAACTAATGAAAAACTGTTTTTT.

This clone was counted once. The chain joins TRBV5-4 to TRBJ2-3; tentatively, D is TRBD2 (5 bases). V was cut by 0 bases and J by 2 bases, with 16 bases left in between. Per the germline V gene, CDR1 is SGHNT and CDR2 is YYREEE (reference sequence). This CDR3 region has 17 residues. The chain's CDR3 is CASSLGLLSGSTDTQYF. The CDR3 coding sequence is TGTGCCAGCAGCTTGGGTCTACTAAGCGGATCCACAGATACGCAGTATTTT.

The chain links TRBV5-4 to TRBJ2-5; D not resolved. Trimming pared 4 bases from V and 4 bases from J, leaving 14 bases between. Per the germline V gene, CDR1 is SGHNT and CDR2 is YYREEE (reference sequence). This CDR3 has 14 amino acids. CDR3 DNA sequence: TGTGCCAGCAGCCCTGCCCAGGAACGAGAGACCCAGTACTTC. This translates into CASSPAQERETQYF.

The chain couples TRBV11-3 to TRBJ1-2, with D maybe TRBD1 (6 bases). Germline lookup yields CDR1 SGHNT and CDR2 YENEEA. This CDR3 has 13 residues. V lost 6 bases and J 7 bases, leaving 15 bases between the germline ends. The CDR3 DNA reads as TGTGCCAGCAGGGGAACAGGGAAGGGTGGCTACACCTTC. Translation gives CASRGTGKGGYTF.

The rearrangement links TRBV5-1 to TRBJ2-1, with a possible D match to TRBD2 (6 bases). The germline gives CDR1 SGHRS, CDR2 YFSETQ. This CDR3 comprises 13 residues. Trimming removed 4 bases from V and 5 bases from J, with 10 bases in between. The CDR3 region has the DNA TGCGCCAGCAGCATATCTAGCGACAATGAGCAGTTCTTC. It yields the protein CASSISSDNEQFF.

The J gene is TRBJ2-3, the V gene TRBV5-1; D is uncertain. This CDR3 contains 17 residues. Germline V gene lookup returns CDR1 SGHRS and CDR2 YFSETQ. The V end lost 1 base, the J end lost 8 bases, and 23 bases lay between the germline ends. CDR3 nucleotide sequence: TGCGCCAGCAGCTTGTTGGTTTCGGTCGACTCCCACCGTACGCAGTATTTT. Protein sequence: CASSLLVSVDSHRTQYF.

In this sample, this clone turned up once. The gene calls are TRBV7-9 and TRBJ2-1, with TRBD2 identical over 10 bases. From germline, CDR1 is SEHNR and CDR2 FQNEAQ (reference sequence). V gave up 1 base and J gave up 4 bases; unmatched junction bases: 4. CDR3 length: 16 residues. For the CDR3, the DNA is TGTGCCAGCAGCTTAGGTTCTAGCGGGAGATACAATGAGCAGTTCTTC. Translated: CASSLGSSGRYNEQFF.

This chain connects TRBV15 to TRBJ1-5; weak D call: TRBD1 (5 bases). Per germline, CDR1 LNHNV and CDR2 YYDKDF (reference sequence). The CDR3 covers 16 residues. Trimming stripped 5 bases from V and 0 bases from J, with 14 bases between. CDR3 DNA: TGTGCCACCAGCGAATTGCGGGGGATTAGCAATCAGCCCCAGCATTTT. Translated: CATSELRGISNQPQHF.

This chain joins TRBV18 and TRBJ2-2; the D gene is possibly TRBD1 (6 bases). V dropped 5 bases and J dropped 1 base, with 8 bases sitting between them. The CDR3 length is 14 residues. CDR1 is KGHSH, CDR2 LQKENI, per germline. CDR3 DNA sequence: TGTGCCAGCTCATCGGACAGGAACACCGGGGAGCTGTTTTTT. Translation gives CASSSDRNTGELFF.

This chain's CDR3 is CASSLLAGAGYNEQFF. In DNA form, the CDR3 reads TGTGCCAGCAGTTTACTTGCGGGAGCAGGCTACAATGAGCAGTTCTTC. The chain employs TRBV27 and TRBJ2-1; 7 bases are shared with TRBD2. CDR1 and CDR2 (germline): MNHEY, SMNVEV (reference sequence). The CDR3 covers 16 residues. V trimming: 2 bases; J trimming: 3 bases; junction bases outside the gene matches: 7.

The V call is TRBV6-5, the J call TRBJ1-1; D unresolved. V was cut by 7 bases and J by 4 bases, with 13 bases left in between. There are 13 residues in the CDR3. Germline V lookup: CDR1 MNHEY, CDR2 SVGAGI. The CDR3 is CASNLDGGTEAFF. The CDR3 DNA is TGTGCCAGCAACCTCGACGGAGGCACTGAAGCTTTCTTT.

V is TRBV27 and J is TRBJ2-2; D unresolved. Trimming took 3 bases from V and 4 from J, leaving 6 bases between them. The CDR3 spans 13 residues. Germline lookup yields CDR1 MNHEY and CDR2 SMNVEV (reference sequence). The CDR3 region has the DNA TGTGCCAGCAGTTTCGAGAGCACCGGGGAGCTGTTTTTT. It yields the protein CASSFESTGELFF.

The chain carries TRBV12-5 and TRBJ2-1; 9 bases are shared with TRBD2. CDR3 size: 14 residues. With 7 bases clipped from V and 5 bases from J, the junction kept 6 bases outside the gene matches. The germline gives CDR1 LGHNT, CDR2 FRNRAP. CDR3 residues: CASAWREGDNEQFF. The CDR3 DNA is TGTGCTAGTGCGTGGCGGGAGGGAGACAATGAGCAGTTCTTC.

CDR3 protein: CASRQGAETQYF. The CDR3 DNA sequence: TGTGCCAGCAGACAGGGCGCAGAGACCCAGTACTTC. The chain employs TRBV6-6 and TRBJ2-5; D is perhaps TRBD1 (6 bases). The CDR3 extends over 12 amino acids. Germline CDR1 reads MNHNY; CDR2 reads SVGAGI (reference sequence). V lost 6 bases to trimming and J lost 4 bases, with 9 bases between them.

The rearrangement links TRBV11-3 to TRBJ2-3; TRBD2 might be the D (5 bases). Trimming stripped 4 bases from V and 0 bases from J, with 11 bases between. CDR3 size: 15 residues. Germline CDR1 reads SGHNT; CDR2 reads YENEEA. DNA for the CDR3: TGTGCCAGCAGCTCTGAGCCGGGGAGCACAGATACGCAGTATTTT. Translating gives CASSSEPGSTDTQYF.

The chain has TRBV7-6 and TRBJ2-2, with 7 nucleotides matching TRBD2. CDR3 length equals 17 residues. The germline CDR1 and CDR2 sequences are SGHVS and FNYEAQ. The V segment lost 5 bases and the J segment 5 bases; nucleotides outside the gene matches: 14. The CDR3 bases are TGTGCCAGCAGCCCCGCCCGCGGGAGTCGTTGGACCGGGGAGCTGTTTTTT. Translating it yields CASSPARGSRWTGELFF.

Only one count was recorded for this clone. The chain links TRBV13 to TRBJ2-7, with a weak D call TRBD1 (6 bases). The V end lost 3 bases, the J end lost 3 bases, and 21 bases lay between the germline ends. This CDR3 has 17 amino acids. Germline CDR1 reads PRHDT; CDR2 reads FYEKMQ (reference sequence). This chain's CDR3 is CASSLAFPQGNDYEQYF. CDR3 DNA: TGTGCCAGCAGCTTGGCCTTTCCGCAGGGGAATGACTACGAGCAGTACTTC. Combining the CDR3 with reference TRBV13 and TRBJ2-7 gives the whole variable domain AAGVIQSPRHLIKEKRETATLKCYPIPRHDTVYWYQQGPGQDPQFLISFYEKMQSDKGSIPDRFSAQQFSDYHSELNMSSLELGDSALYFCASSLAFPQGNDYEQYFGPGTRLTVT.

The chain joins TRBV4-1 to TRBJ2-1, with 9 bases identical to TRBD1. Germline values: CDR1 MGHRA, CDR2 YSYEKL. This CDR3 spans 16 amino acids. V lost 3 bases to trimming and J lost 1 base; unmatched junction nucleotides: 4. The CDR3 nucleotides read TGCGCCAGCAGCCATCCCGGGACAGGGTCCTACAATGAGCAGTTCTTC. Translated: CASSHPGTGSYNEQFF.

This clone has more than one count but fewer than ten. CDR3 in amino acids: CASGHRESTEAFF. The CDR3 DNA follows: TGCGCCAGCGGGCACAGGGAAAGCACTGAAGCTTTCTTT. The J gene is TRBJ1-1, the V gene TRBV5-1; the D gene is possibly TRBD1 (6 bases). Trimming removed 7 bases at V and 4 bases at J, with 14 bases between. CDR1 and CDR2 (germline): SGHRS, YFSETQ. This CDR3 is 13 amino acids long.

The chain carries TRBV5-1 and TRBJ2-2; 8 nucleotides agree with TRBD2. The junction had 9 bases not matched to a gene; V was cut back by 5 bases and J by 6 bases. The germline CDR1 and CDR2 sequences are SGHRS and YFSETQ. The CDR3 totals 15 residues. CDR3 nucleotide sequence: TGCGCCAGCAGACAAACTAGCGGAATCCCCGGGGAGCTGTTTTTT. Protein sequence: CASRQTSGIPGELFF.

The chain employs TRBV4-1 and TRBJ2-3; D not resolved. Germline V lookup: CDR1 MGHRA, CDR2 YSYEKL. The CDR3 extends over 15 amino acids. Trimming shortened V by 7 bases and J by 1 base, and 15 bases separated the two germline ends. CDR3 protein: CASTPRFLGTDTQYF. CDR3 in DNA: TGCGCCAGCACCCCTCGGTTTTTGGGCACAGATACGCAGTATTTT.

The J gene is TRBJ1-3, the V gene TRBV4-1; TRBD1 agrees at 9 bases. The CDR3 is made up of 17 amino acids. J gave up 1 base and V 4 bases, and 8 bases lay outside the gene matches. CDR1 and CDR2 from the germline V gene are MGHRA and YSYEKL. Here the CDR3 DNA reads TGCGCCAGCAGCCGCAATGGACAGGGGCTGTCTGGAAACACCATATATTTT. Protein: CASSRNGQGLSGNTIYF.

In DNA form, the CDR3 reads TGTGCCAGCAGCTTGGGACAGCCGCCGGAGGGCTACACCTTC. This translates into CASSLGQPPEGYTF. This chain links TRBV5-4 with TRBJ1-2; maybe TRBD1 (5 bases). V lost 0 bases and J 8 bases, leaving 14 bases between the germline ends. The CDR3 loop spans 14 amino acids. CDR1 and CDR2 (germline): SGHNT, YYREEE (reference sequence).

The chain recombines TRBV19 with TRBJ2-3, with D tentatively TRBD2 (5 bases). CDR1 and CDR2 (germline): LNHDA, SQIVND (reference sequence). This CDR3 has 13 amino acids. Between the trimmed V and J ends, which lost 7 bases and 2 bases, there was a span of 10 bases. In DNA form, the CDR3 reads TGTGCCAGTACCGGCGGGTACACAGATACGCAGTATTTT. Its translation is CASTGGYTDTQYF. The entire variable domain, with the rest obtained from reference TRBV19 and TRBJ2-3, is as follows: DGGITQSPKYLFRKEGQNVTLSCEQNLNHDAMYWYRQDPGQGLRLIYYSQIVNDFQKGDIAEGYSVSREKKESFPLTVTSAQKNPTAFYLCASTGGYTDTQYFGPGTRLTVL.

The chain has TRBV5-8 and TRBJ2-5; 7 bases are shared with TRBD1. The CDR3 loop spans 17 amino acids. Germline CDR1 is SGHTS and CDR2 is YDEGEE. V was clipped by 4 bases and J by 7 bases; unmatched bases: 19. CDR3: CASSLAMGQLTQGTQYF. The CDR3 DNA is TGTGCCAGCAGCCTGGCCATGGGACAGCTCACCCAGGGGACCCAGTACTTC.